Listed below are T cell receptor beta chains from one sample, sequenced in a study of early T cells in non-severe SARS-CoV-2 infection. TCRdb redid the calling of the 5' RACE reads with MiXCR, one entry per CDR3 protein. The sample includes some 45,000 distinct CDR3 sequences, 4% to 4.5% of them seen just once. Sequencing was performed on whole blood. The receptors derive from an adult who was a healthcare worker with PCR-confirmed SARS-CoV-2 infection or an uninfected control (not recorded which). CDR3s include the opening cysteine and the closing phenylalanine or tryptophan. Each record gives: CDR3 DNA, CDR3 protein, CDR3 length, V gene, J gene, clone size, D gene. A D gene is named only where the DNA matches it firmly. Clone sizes are given selectively: once, few, many, or a class where the clone is expanded.

TGTGCCAGCTCACCCCAACTAGCGGGGGGGCCAGATACGCAGTATTTT	CASSPQLAGGPDTQYF	16	TRBV18	TRBJ2-3	NA	TRBD2
TGCGCCAGCAGCTTGGATGGGGGTCGCAATCAGCCCCAGCATTTT	CASSLDGGRNQPQHF	15	TRBV5-1	TRBJ1-5	many	NA
TGTGCCAGCAGCCAGGGGTCCACCCGGGACAGGGGCAATGAGCAGTTCTTC	CASSQGSTRDRGNEQFF	17	TRBV4-2	TRBJ2-1	few	TRBD1
TGTGCCAGCAGCTTAGAACTAGTGGGGACCCAGTACTTC	CASSLELVGTQYF	13	TRBV11-2	TRBJ2-5	many	NA
TGCAGCGTCAAACAGGGGGCCAACTATGGCTACACCTTC	CSVKQGANYGYTF	13	TRBV29-1	TRBJ1-2	NA	TRBD1
TGTGCCAGACGGACTAGCGGGAGGGATACGCAGTATTTT	CARRTSGRDTQYF	13	TRBV4-2	TRBJ2-3	many	TRBD2
TGTGCCAGCAGTTACTCACGGGACCCAAAGACCCAGTACTTC	CASSYSRDPKTQYF	14	TRBV6-5	TRBJ2-5	many	NA
TGCAGTGCTAGGGACTTACAGGGGGCAAAGGGGACTGAAGCTTTCTTT	CSARDLQGAKGTEAFF	16	TRBV20-1	TRBJ1-1	many	TRBD1
TGTGCCAGCAGCTCCCTACAGGGGGCTGGAAACACCATATATTTT	CASSSLQGAGNTIYF	15	TRBV9	TRBJ1-3	few	TRBD1
TGTGCCAGCAGCTACGGGACAGACTACGAGCAGTACTTC	CASSYGTDYEQYF	13	TRBV7-6	TRBJ2-7	many	TRBD1
TGTGCCAGCAGCCCGGGACTAGTGAACACCGGGGAGCTGTTTTTT	CASSPGLVNTGELFF	15	TRBV7-9	TRBJ2-2	many	TRBD2
TGTGCCTGGAGTGAAGGTTCCGGTGAGCAGTTCTTC	CAWSEGSGEQFF	12	TRBV30	TRBJ2-1	many	NA
TGTGCCTGGAGTGTCTGGGCGGGAGGGCCCTCCAATGAGCAGTTCTTC	CAWSVWAGGPSNEQFF	16	TRBV30	TRBJ2-1	many	TRBD2
TGTGCCAGCAGCTTCCGGCGGGTCGGAACCACCGGGGAGCTGTTTTTT	CASSFRRVGTTGELFF	16	TRBV7-2	TRBJ2-2	many	NA
TGTGCCAGCAGTTTTAGAAGGGGCTCTACTCTCCATAGCAATCAGCCCCAGCATTTT	CASSFRRGSTLHSNQPQHF	19	TRBV12-3/TRBV12-4	TRBJ1-5	many	NA
TGTGCCAGCAGCCCGGAGGGACAGAGCTCCTACGAGCAGTACTTC	CASSPEGQSSYEQYF	15	TRBV5-6	TRBJ2-7	NA	NA
TGCGCCAGCAGCTTGCAGAGACTGAACACTGAAGCTTTCTTT	CASSLQRLNTEAFF	14	TRBV5-1	TRBJ1-1	many	NA
TGTGCCAGCAGCCAAAATAGGGACGGTAATGAAAAACTGTTTTTT	CASSQNRDGNEKLFF	15	TRBV6-5	TRBJ1-4	NA	NA
TGTGCCAGCAGAGTTAGCGGGAGGGGGACAGATACGCAGTATTTT	CASRVSGRGTDTQYF	15	TRBV7-2	TRBJ2-3	few	TRBD2
TGCAGTCCAAGGGCCCCTCCCCCTAGCGGGAGTAAGAATGAGCAGTTCTTC	CSPRAPPPSGSKNEQFF	17	TRBV20-1	TRBJ2-1	many	TRBD2
TGCGCCAGCGGCCAGCCCCAGAGGCGGAAGTACTTC	CASGQPQRRKYF	12	TRBV5-1	TRBJ2-5	NA	NA
TGTGCCAGCAGTTACCGGGGAGAGACCCAGTACTTC	CASSYRGETQYF	12	TRBV6-2/TRBV6-3	TRBJ2-5	many	NA
TGCAGTGCTAGAGATGTCCAGGGAGGCTATGGCTACACCTTC	CSARDVQGGYGYTF	14	TRBV20-1	TRBJ1-2	NA	NA
TGTGCCAGCAGCTACGGACGTCCCGGGACAGGGGCCGCCGTGGAGCGGAGAACCTACAATGAGCAGTTCTTC	CASSYGRPGTGAAVERRTYNEQFF	24	TRBV11-3	TRBJ2-1	many	TRBD1
TGCAGCGTTGGGGATGGCAATCAGCCCCAGCATTTT	CSVGDGNQPQHF	12	TRBV29-1	TRBJ1-5	few	NA
TGTGCCAGCAGTTTTGGGACTAGACTGTTGTTC	CASSFGTRLLF	11	TRBV27	TRBJ2-1	few	TRBD2
TGTGCCAGCAGTTTGATTCGGCAAACTGGTGAGCAGTACTTC	CASSLIRQTGEQYF	14	TRBV11-2	TRBJ2-7	few	NA